One sample yielded the 22 T cell receptor beta chains listed below, sequenced in a study of T cells after somatic rescue of genetic block. Profiled with immunoSEQ multiplex PCR; TCRdb holds only in-frame clones, not every one. The sample has some 68,000 clones; roughly 91% are singletons. Source material: peripheral blood mononuclear cells (PBMCs). The origin of the receptors is a young man.

The chain uses TRBV6-6 and TRBJ1-5; tentatively, D is TRBD1 (5 bases). The CDR3 loop spans 14 amino acids. Germline V gives CDR1 MNHNY, CDR2 SVGAGI (reference sequence). Trimming took off 0 bases at V and 5 bases at J, with 8 bases between the two ends. The CDR3 sequence is CASSYSGVDQPQHF. CDR3 coding DNA: TGTGCCAGCAGTTACTCAGGGGTGGATCAGCCCCAGCATTTT.

This chain joins TRBV7-3 and TRBJ2-2; no firm D call. The germline gives CDR1 SGHTA, CDR2 FQGTGA. CDR3 length: 16 residues. V dropped 3 bases and J dropped 0 bases, with 11 bases sitting between them. The CDR3 DNA reads as TGTGCCAGCAGCTTCTCCGGCAGCCCGAACACCGGGGAGCTGTTTTTT. Translation: CASSFSGSPNTGELFF.

The V call is TRBV29-1, the J call TRBJ1-1, with D perhaps matching TRBD1 (5 bases). This CDR3 region has 13 residues. Germline CDR1 reads SQVTM; CDR2 reads ANQGSEA. The V gene lost 3 bases and the J gene lost 6 bases, with 14 bases spanning the gap. The CDR3 DNA sequence: TGCAGCGTTGAGGGCAGGGCCAACTCTGAAGCTTTCTTT. Encoded protein: CSVEGRANSEAFF.

This clone was observed a handful of times. The rearrangement joins TRBV19 to TRBJ2-2; weak D call: TRBD2 (6 bases). The CDR3 is 15 amino acids. From germline, CDR1 is LNHDA and CDR2 SQIVND (reference sequence). Between the trimmed V and J ends, which lost 6 bases and 5 bases, there was a span of 16 bases. This CDR3 is CASRRLGADTGELFF. DNA of the CDR3: TGTGCCAGTAGAAGACTAGGGGCGGATACCGGGGAGCTGTTTTTT.

V usage is TRBV7-2 and J usage is TRBJ2-7; D unresolved. Germline V lookup: CDR1 SGHTA, CDR2 FQGNSA. This CDR3 has 15 amino acids. Trimming stripped 1 base from V and 0 bases from J, with 10 bases between. Written as DNA, the CDR3 is TGTGCCAGCAGCTTAGTCCGTTCCAGCTCCTACGAGCAGTACTTC. Its translation is CASSLVRSSSYEQYF.

The CDR3 nucleotides are TGCGCCAGCAGCTCGGGAGTGGATGGGGGCACAGATACGCAGTATTTT. Its translation: CASSSGVDGGTDTQYF. The V gene is TRBV5-1, the J gene TRBJ2-3; possible D gene TRBD2, 6 bases. The germline CDR1 and CDR2 sequences are SGHRS and YFSETQ. Between the trimmed V and J ends, which lost 3 bases and 1 base, there was a span of 15 bases. This CDR3 is built from 16 residues.

The V and J genes are TRBV7-9 and TRBJ2-2; D unresolved. The germline gives CDR1 SEHNR, CDR2 FQNEAQ (reference sequence). The V end lost 3 bases, the J end lost 6 bases, and 8 bases lay between the germline ends. The CDR3 spans 13 residues. As DNA, the CDR3 is TGTGCCAGCAGCTTTACCCCGGCCGGGGAGCTGTTTTTT. This codes for CASSFTPAGELFF.

In DNA, the CDR3 is TGTGCCAGCAGCTTAGCCCCCTCGAGCGGGGCCTACAATGAGCAGTTCTTC. Encoded protein: CASSLAPSSGAYNEQFF. The chain recombines TRBV7-9 with TRBJ2-1, with TRBD2 matching over 7 bases. The length of the CDR3 is 17 residues. Germline loops: CDR1 SEHNR, CDR2 FQNEAQ (reference sequence). The trim removed 0 bases at V and 2 bases at J, leaving 7 bases unmatched.

The chain uses TRBV19 and TRBJ1-5, with D possibly being TRBD1 (6 bases). The germline V gene has CDR1 LNHDA and CDR2 SQIVND (reference sequence). Trimming took 5 bases from V and 0 from J, leaving 17 bases between them. This CDR3 spans 17 amino acids. CDR3 nucleotides: TGTGCCAGTAGTCCGAGACAGGAGGACTATAGCAATCAGCCCCAGCATTTT. Translating it yields CASSPRQEDYSNQPQHF.

The chain recombines TRBV7-9 with TRBJ2-7; D is unclear. V lost 4 bases to trimming and J lost 5 bases, with 6 bases between them. There are 11 residues in the CDR3. The germline V gene encodes CDR1 SEHNR and CDR2 FQNEAQ (reference sequence). CDR3 sequence (DNA): TGTGCCAGCAGCTCAGAGCACGAGCAGTACTTC. Its translation is CASSSEHEQYF.

The V gene is TRBV4-1, the J gene TRBJ2-7, with 12 bases fitting TRBD2. Germline values: CDR1 MGHRA, CDR2 YSYEKL. This CDR3 has 16 amino acids. V shed 0 bases, J shed 6 bases, and the junction held 6 bases outside the gene matches. As DNA, the CDR3 is TGCGCCAGCAGCCAAGATCGCACTAGCGGGAGGAGCGAGCAGTACTTC. Translating gives CASSQDRTSGRSEQYF.

The J gene is TRBJ2-5, the V gene TRBV19; either TRBD1 or TRBD2 may supply D (5 bases each). V was trimmed by 7 bases and J by 1 base, leaving 7 bases between them. The CDR3 extends over 12 amino acids. The germline gives CDR1 LNHDA, CDR2 SQIVND (reference sequence). The CDR3 DNA reads TGTGCCAGTACGGGGCTCCAAGAGACCCAGTACTTC. Translation: CASTGLQETQYF.

The V and J genes are TRBV27 and TRBJ2-1; 9 bases are a match to TRBD2. This CDR3 is built from 15 residues. Germline-derived CDR1 and CDR2 are MNHEY and SMNVEV (reference sequence). Trimming cost V 4 bases and J 6 bases; bases outside gene matches: 7. The chain's CDR3 is CASSYRASGINEQFF. The CDR3 bases are TGTGCCAGCAGTTATCGTGCTAGCGGGATCAATGAGCAGTTCTTC.

The genes are TRBV6-5 and TRBJ1-5; D is unclear. The CDR3 is 14 amino acids. Per germline, CDR1 MNHEY and CDR2 SVGAGI. V lost 8 bases, J lost 0 bases, and 11 bases lay in between. The CDR3 reads CASSRIYSNQPQHF. The DNA for the CDR3 is TGTGCCAGCTCCCGGATTTATAGCAATCAGCCCCAGCATTTT.

The chain couples TRBV5-4 to TRBJ2-5; 9 bases line up with TRBD2. V was clipped by 1 base and J by 5 bases; unmatched bases: 6. Germline V gene lookup returns CDR1 SGHNT and CDR2 YYREEE (reference sequence). The CDR3 contains 15 residues. CDR3 region: CASSLRQSGRETQYF. In nucleotides, the CDR3 is TGTGCCAGCAGCTTGCGTCAAAGCGGGAGGGAGACCCAGTACTTC.

This chain joins TRBV5-1 and TRBJ1-5; D is undetermined. The germline V gene has CDR1 SGHRS and CDR2 YFSETQ. Between the trimmed V and J ends, which lost 0 bases and 3 bases, there was a span of 4 bases. The CDR3 loop spans 13 amino acids. The CDR3 sequence is CASSLDFNQPQHF. CDR3 nucleotides: TGCGCCAGCAGCTTGGACTTCAATCAGCCCCAGCATTTT.

The chain employs TRBV7-9 and TRBJ2-3, with D maybe TRBD2 (5 bases). V shed 7 bases and J shed 4 bases, with 9 bases lying between them. In germline, CDR1 is SEHNR, CDR2 FQNEAQ (reference sequence). This CDR3 comprises 12 residues. CDR3 DNA sequence: TGTGCCAGCACCAGGACTCCAGATACGCAGTATTTT. Translating gives CASTRTPDTQYF.

The V call is TRBV7-9, the J call TRBJ2-7, with D possibly TRBD2 on 7 matching bases. The V end lost 4 bases, the J end lost 6 bases, and 16 bases lay between the germline ends. Germline V CDR1 and CDR2: SEHNR, FQNEAQ (reference sequence). This CDR3 region has 14 residues. CDR3: CASSSEGGHGEQYF. CDR3 DNA sequence: TGTGCCAGCAGCTCAGAGGGGGGGCACGGCGAGCAGTACTTC.

V usage is TRBV6-5 and J usage is TRBJ2-7; D is perhaps TRBD2 (7 bases). The V gene's germline CDR1 is MNHEY and CDR2 SVGAGI. The CDR3 has 11 amino acids. V lost 11 bases to trimming and J lost 5 bases, with 13 bases between them. CDR3 amino acids: CAGGAGHEQYF. The CDR3, as DNA: TGTGCCGGGGGGGCGGGGCACGAGCAGTACTTC.

The rearrangement uses TRBV7-3 and TRBJ2-2; perhaps TRBD1 as D (6 bases). CDR1 is SGHTA, CDR2 FQGTGA, per germline. The CDR3 consists of 15 residues. The V end was cut by 4 bases, the J end by 6 bases, with 15 bases between. CDR3 sequence: CASSSGQSSSGELFF. CDR3 DNA sequence: TGTGCCAGCAGCTCTGGACAGTCTTCCTCCGGGGAGCTGTTTTTT. The full variable domain, its missing parts supplied by reference TRBV7-3 and TRBJ2-2, is GAGVSQTPSNKVTEKGKYVELRCDPISGHTALYWYRQSLGQGPEFLIYFQGTGAADDSGLPNDRFFAVRPEGSVSTLKIQRTERGDSAVYLCASSSGQSSSGELFFGEGSRLTVL.

V and J are TRBV7-2 and TRBJ2-2, with 8 bases that match TRBD2. CDR1 is SGHTA and CDR2 is FQGNSA in the germline V gene. The CDR3 extends over 15 amino acids. The V gene end was trimmed by 2 bases and the J gene end by 6 bases; junction bases not matched to a gene: 5. This chain's CDR3 is CASSLSWREAGELFF. The CDR3 DNA reads as TGTGCCAGCAGCTTAAGTTGGCGGGAGGCCGGGGAGCTGTTTTTT.

The CDR3 DNA is TGCGCCAGCAGCTTGGGCCCCCCGCAGGGGAATGAAAAACTGTTTTTT. It encodes CASSLGPPQGNEKLFF. The V gene is TRBV5-1, the J gene TRBJ1-4; a possible D gene is TRBD1 (6 bases). Trimming shortened V by 0 bases and J by 5 bases, and 14 bases separated the two germline ends. Germline V gene sequence: CDR1 SGHRS, CDR2 YFSETQ. The CDR3 spans 16 residues.